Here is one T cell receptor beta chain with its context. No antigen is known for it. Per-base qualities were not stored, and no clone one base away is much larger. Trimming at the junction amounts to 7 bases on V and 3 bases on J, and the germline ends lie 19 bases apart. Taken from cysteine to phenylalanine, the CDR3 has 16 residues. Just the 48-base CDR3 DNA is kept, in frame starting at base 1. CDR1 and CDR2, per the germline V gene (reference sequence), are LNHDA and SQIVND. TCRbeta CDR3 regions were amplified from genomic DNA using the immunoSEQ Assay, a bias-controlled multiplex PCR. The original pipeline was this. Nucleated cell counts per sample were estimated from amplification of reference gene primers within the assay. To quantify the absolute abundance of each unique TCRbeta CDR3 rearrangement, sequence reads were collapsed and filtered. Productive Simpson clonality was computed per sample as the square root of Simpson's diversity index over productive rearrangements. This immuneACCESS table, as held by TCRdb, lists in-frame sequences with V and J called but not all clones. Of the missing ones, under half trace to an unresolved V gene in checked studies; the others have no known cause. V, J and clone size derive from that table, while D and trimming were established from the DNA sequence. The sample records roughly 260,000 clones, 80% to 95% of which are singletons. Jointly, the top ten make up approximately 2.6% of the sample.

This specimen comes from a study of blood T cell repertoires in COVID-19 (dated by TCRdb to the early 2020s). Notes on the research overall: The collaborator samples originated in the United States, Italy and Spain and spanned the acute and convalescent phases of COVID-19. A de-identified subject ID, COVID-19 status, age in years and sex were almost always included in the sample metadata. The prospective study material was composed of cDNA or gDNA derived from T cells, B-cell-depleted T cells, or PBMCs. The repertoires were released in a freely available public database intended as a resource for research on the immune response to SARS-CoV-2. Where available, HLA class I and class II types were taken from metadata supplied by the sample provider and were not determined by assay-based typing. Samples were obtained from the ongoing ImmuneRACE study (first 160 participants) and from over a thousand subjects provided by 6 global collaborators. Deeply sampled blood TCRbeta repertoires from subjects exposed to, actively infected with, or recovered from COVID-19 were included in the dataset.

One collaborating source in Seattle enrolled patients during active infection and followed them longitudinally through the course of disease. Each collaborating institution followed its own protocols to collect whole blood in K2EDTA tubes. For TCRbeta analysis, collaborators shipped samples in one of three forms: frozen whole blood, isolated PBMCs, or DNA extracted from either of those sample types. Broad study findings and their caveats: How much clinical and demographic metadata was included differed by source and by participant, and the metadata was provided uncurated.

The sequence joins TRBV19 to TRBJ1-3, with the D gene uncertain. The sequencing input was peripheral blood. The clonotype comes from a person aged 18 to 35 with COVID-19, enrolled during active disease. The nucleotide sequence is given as TGTGCCAGTACCCCAACGGGAGCCGCCCATGGAAACACCATATATTTT. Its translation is CASTPTGAAHGNTIYF.